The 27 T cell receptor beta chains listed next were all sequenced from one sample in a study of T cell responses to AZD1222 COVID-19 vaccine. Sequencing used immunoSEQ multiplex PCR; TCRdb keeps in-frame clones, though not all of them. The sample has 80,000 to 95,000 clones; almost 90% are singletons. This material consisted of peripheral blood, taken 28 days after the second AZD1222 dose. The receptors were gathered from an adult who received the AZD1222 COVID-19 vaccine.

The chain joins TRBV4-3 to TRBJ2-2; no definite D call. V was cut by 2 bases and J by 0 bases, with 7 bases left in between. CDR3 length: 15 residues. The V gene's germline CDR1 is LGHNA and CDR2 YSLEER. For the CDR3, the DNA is TGCGCCAGCAGCCAACATACAGCGAACACCGGGGAGCTGTTTTTT. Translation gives CASSQHTANTGELFF.

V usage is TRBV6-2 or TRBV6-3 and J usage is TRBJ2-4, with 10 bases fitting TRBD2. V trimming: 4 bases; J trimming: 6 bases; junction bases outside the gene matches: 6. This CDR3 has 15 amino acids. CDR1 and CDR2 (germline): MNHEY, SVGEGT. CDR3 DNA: TGTGCCAGCAGTTTTACTAGCGGGAACGGAAACATTCAGTACTTC. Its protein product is CASSFTSGNGNIQYF.

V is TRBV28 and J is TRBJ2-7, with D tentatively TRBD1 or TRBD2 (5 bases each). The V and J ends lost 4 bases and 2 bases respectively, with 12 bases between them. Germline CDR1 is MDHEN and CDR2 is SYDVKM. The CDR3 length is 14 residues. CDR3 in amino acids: CASSSPGPPYEQYF. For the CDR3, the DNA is TGTGCCAGCAGTTCGCCGGGGCCCCCCTACGAGCAGTACTTC.

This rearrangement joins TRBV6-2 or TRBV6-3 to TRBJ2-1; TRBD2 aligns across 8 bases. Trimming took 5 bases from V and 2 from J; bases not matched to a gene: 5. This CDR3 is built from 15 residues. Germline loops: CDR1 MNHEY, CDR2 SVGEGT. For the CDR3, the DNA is TGTGCCAGCAGTCAAACTAGCGGAGCCTACAATGAGCAGTTCTTC. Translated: CASSQTSGAYNEQFF.

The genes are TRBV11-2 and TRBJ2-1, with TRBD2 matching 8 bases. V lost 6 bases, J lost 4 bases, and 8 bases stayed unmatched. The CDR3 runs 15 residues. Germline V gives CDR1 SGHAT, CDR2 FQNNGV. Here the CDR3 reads CASRTGGGTYNEQFF. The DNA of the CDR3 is TGTGCCAGCAGAACCGGGGGGGGAACATACAATGAGCAGTTCTTC.

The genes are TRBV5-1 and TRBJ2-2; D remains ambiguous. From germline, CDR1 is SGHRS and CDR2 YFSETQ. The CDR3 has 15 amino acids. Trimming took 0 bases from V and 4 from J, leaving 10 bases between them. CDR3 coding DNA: TGCGCCAGCAGCTTGGCCGAGATACGCACCGGGGAGCTGTTTTTT. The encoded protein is CASSLAEIRTGELFF.

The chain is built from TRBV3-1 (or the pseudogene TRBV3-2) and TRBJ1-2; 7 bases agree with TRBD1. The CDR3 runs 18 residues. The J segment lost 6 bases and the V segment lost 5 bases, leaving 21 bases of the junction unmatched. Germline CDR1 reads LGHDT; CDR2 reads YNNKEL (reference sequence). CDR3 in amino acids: CASSVDFPGTARGHGYTF. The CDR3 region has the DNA TGTGCCAGCAGCGTAGACTTCCCGGGGACAGCTAGGGGCCATGGCTACACCTTC.

The CDR3 DNA reads as TGTGCCAGCAGACACCGGGACAGGGGTTGGAACACTGAAGCTTTCTTT. Protein sequence: CASRHRDRGWNTEAFF. The chain couples TRBV3-1 (or the pseudogene TRBV3-2) to TRBJ1-1; 10 bases are shared with TRBD1. The CDR3 spans 16 residues. The ends lost 6 bases at V and 1 base at J; junction bases unmatched: 8. From germline, CDR1 is LGHDT and CDR2 YNNKEL (reference sequence).

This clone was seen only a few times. The CDR3 bases are TGTGCCAGCAGCGACGAGCGGGAACCCTATGGCTACACCTTC. Its translation is CASSDEREPYGYTF. The chain links TRBV4-2 to TRBJ1-2; D is unresolved. The CDR3 sequence is 14 residues long. Per the germline V gene, CDR1 is LGHNA and CDR2 is YNFKEQ. V lost 5 bases and J lost 4, with 14 bases in between.

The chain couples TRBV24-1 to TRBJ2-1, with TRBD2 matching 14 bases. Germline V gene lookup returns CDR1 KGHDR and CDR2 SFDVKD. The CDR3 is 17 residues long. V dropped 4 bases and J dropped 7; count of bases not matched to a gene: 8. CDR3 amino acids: CATSDTEGTSGRNEQFF. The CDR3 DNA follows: TGTGCCACCAGTGACACAGAAGGGACTAGCGGGAGAAATGAGCAGTTCTTC.

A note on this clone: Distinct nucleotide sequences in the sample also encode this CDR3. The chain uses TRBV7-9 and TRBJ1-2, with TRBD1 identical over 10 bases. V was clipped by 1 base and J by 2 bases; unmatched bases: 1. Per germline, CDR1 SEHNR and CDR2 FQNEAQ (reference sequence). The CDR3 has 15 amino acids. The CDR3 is CASSLGQGANYGYTF. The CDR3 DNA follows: TGTGCCAGCAGCTTAGGACAGGGGGCCAACTATGGCTACACCTTC.

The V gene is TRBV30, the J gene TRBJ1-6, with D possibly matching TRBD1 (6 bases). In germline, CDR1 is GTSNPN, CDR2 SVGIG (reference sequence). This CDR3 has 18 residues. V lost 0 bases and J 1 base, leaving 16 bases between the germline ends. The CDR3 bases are TGTGCCTGGAGTGTATTAGGGGGGCATGGGTCCTATAATTCACCCCTCCACTTT. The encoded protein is CAWSVLGGHGSYNSPLHF.

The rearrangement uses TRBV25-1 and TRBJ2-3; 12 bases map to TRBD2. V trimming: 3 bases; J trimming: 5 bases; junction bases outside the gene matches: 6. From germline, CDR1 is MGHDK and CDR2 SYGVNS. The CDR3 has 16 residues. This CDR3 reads CASSDQTSGRVDTQYF. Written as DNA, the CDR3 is TGTGCCAGCAGTGACCAGACTAGCGGGAGAGTAGATACGCAGTATTTT.

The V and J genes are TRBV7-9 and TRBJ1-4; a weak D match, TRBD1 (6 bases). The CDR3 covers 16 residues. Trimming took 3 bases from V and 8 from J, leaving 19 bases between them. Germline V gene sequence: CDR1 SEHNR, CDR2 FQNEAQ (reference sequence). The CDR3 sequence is CASSFGGWDVREKLFF. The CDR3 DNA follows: TGTGCCAGCAGCTTCGGGGGCTGGGACGTCAGGGAAAAACTGTTTTTT.

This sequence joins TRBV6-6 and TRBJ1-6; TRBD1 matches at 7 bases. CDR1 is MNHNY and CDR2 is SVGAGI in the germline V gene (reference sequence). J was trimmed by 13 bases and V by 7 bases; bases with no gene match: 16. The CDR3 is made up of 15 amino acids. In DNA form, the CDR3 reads TGTGCCAGCATAGGAAGACAGGGTCTAATGAAGCCCCTCCACTTT. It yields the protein CASIGRQGLMKPLHF.

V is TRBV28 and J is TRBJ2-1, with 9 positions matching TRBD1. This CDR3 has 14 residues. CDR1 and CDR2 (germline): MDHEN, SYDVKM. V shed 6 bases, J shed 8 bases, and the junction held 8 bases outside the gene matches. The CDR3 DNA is TGTGCCAGCAGAACAGGGGGCGCGGTGGATGAGCAGTTCTTC. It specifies CASRTGGAVDEQFF.

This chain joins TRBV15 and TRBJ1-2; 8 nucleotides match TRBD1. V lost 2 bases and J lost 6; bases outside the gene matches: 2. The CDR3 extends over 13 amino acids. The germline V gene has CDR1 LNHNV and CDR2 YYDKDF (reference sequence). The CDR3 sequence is CATSRNRGDGYTF. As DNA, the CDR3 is TGTGCCACCAGCAGAAACAGGGGGGATGGCTACACCTTC.

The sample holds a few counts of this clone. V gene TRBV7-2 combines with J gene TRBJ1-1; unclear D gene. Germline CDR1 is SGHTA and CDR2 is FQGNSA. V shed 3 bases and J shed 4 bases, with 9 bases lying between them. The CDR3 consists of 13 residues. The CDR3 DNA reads TGTGCCAGCAGCTTTATAGGTGTCACTGAAGCTTTCTTT. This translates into CASSFIGVTEAFF.

DNA of the CDR3: TGCGCCAGCAGCCCGAGACCGGAGGGAGGTGAGCAGTTCTTC. Translation: CASSPRPEGGEQFF. The chain employs TRBV4-1 and TRBJ2-1; tentative D call: TRBD2 (6 bases). The CDR3 runs 14 residues. With 4 bases removed from V and 9 bases from J, the gap between germline ends came to 16 bases. The germline V gene encodes CDR1 MGHRA and CDR2 YSYEKL.

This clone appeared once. CDR3 in amino acids: CAWRIEGTMRRGYTF. The CDR3 nucleotides read TGTGCCTGGAGAATAGAGGGGACAATGCGGAGGGGCTACACCTTC. This sequence joins TRBV30 and TRBJ1-2; a weak D match, TRBD1 (6 bases). The V end was cut by 3 bases, the J end by 8 bases, with 22 bases between. There are 15 residues in the CDR3. The V gene's germline CDR1 is GTSNPN and CDR2 SVGIG (reference sequence).

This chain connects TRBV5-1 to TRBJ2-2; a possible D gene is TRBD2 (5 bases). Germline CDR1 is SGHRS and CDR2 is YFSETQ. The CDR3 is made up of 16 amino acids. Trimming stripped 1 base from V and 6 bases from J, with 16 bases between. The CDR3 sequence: CASSLSVGEVSGELFF. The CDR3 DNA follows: TGCGCCAGCAGCTTGTCCGTGGGAGAGGTTTCCGGGGAGCTGTTTTTT.

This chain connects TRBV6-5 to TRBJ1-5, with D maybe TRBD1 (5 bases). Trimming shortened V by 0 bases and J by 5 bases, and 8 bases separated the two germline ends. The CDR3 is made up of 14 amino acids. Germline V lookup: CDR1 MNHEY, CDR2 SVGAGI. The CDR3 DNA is TGTGCCAGCAGTTACTCCCAGGGCGATCAGCCCCAGCATTTT. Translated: CASSYSQGDQPQHF.

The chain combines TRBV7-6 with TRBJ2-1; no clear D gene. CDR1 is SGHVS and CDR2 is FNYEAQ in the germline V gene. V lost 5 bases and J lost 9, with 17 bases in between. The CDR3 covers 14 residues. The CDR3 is CASSGELGGTEQFF. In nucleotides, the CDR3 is TGTGCCAGCAGCGGAGAATTGGGCGGAACTGAGCAGTTCTTC.

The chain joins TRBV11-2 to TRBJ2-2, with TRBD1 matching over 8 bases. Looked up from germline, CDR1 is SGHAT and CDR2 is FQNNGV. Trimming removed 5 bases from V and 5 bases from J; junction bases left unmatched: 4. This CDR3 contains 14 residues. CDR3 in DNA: TGTGCCAGCAGCCCTGGACAGGGTACCGGGGAGCTGTTTTTT. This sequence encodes CASSPGQGTGELFF.

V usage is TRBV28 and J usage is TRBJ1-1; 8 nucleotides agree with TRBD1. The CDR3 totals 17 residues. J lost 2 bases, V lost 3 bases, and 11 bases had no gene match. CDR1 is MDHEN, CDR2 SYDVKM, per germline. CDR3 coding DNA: TGTGCCAGCAGTTTGGCGGGGACAGGAGCCGCAAACACTGAAGCTTTCTTT. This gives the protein CASSLAGTGAANTEAFF.

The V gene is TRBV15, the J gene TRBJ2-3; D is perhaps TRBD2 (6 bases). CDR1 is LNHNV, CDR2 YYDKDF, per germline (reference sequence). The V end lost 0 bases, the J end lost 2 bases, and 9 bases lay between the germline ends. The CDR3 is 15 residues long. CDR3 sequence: CATSRDRRATDTQYF. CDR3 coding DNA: TGTGCCACCAGCAGAGATCGGAGGGCCACAGATACGCAGTATTTT.

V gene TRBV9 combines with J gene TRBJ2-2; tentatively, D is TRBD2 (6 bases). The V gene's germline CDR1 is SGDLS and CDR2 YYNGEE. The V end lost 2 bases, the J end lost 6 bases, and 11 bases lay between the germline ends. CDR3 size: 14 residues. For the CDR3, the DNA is TGTGCCAGCAGCGTCCCTAGCGTGGCCGGGGAGCTGTTTTTT. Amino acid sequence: CASSVPSVAGELFF.